This T cell receptor (beta chain) was observed in a study of cytomegalovirus exposure and HLA in healthy donors. Germline V gene sequence: CDR1 LGHNA, CDR2 YSLEER. The CDR3 is made up of 13 amino acids. Trimming took 1 base from V and 15 from J; bases not matched to a gene: 9. Notes on the study in general: TCR beta chains numbering roughly 150 were designated cytomegalovirus-associated.

Generated by immunoSEQ multiplex PCR, the TCRdb table keeps only in-frame clones and is missing some. The sample has over 200,000 clones; 90% are singletons. Remarks on this clone: Antigen specificity is unknown.

The gene calls are TRBV4-3 and TRBJ2-1, with 7 bases matching TRBD2. Sequencing used PBMCs. The clonotype was recovered from a woman aged 25-40 years in good health and CMV-seronegative. CDR3 in amino acids: CASSQGIGLVLFF. CDR3 coding DNA: TGCGCCAGCAGCCAAGGGATCGGACTAGTCCTGTTCTTC.